The 31 T cell receptor beta chains below all came from one sample that was sequenced in a study of read filtering for tumor transcriptome and immune sequencing. From approximately 430 ng of RNA, a library with molecular barcoded alpha/delta and beta/gamma adaptors was made. TCRdb itself ran the reads through MiXCR, one entry per CDR3 protein. The sample has 90,000 to 95,000 distinct CDR3 sequences; about 22% are singletons. Material for sequencing was a population of CD138-negative cells sorted from bone marrow. The receptors come from a donor at least 40 years old with multiple myeloma.

With respect to this clonotype: One end of the junction fails to match germline, which may point to a read error. This chain links TRBV20-1 with TRBJ1-4; perhaps TRBD1 as D (5 bases). Germline loops: CDR1 DFQATT, CDR2 SNEGSKA (reference sequence). The CDR3 is made up of 14 amino acids. CDR3 nucleotide sequence: TGCAGTGCACATGAAGGTCAGGGCAATGAAAAACTGCTTTTT. This gives the protein CSAHEGQGNEKLLF.

This clonotype was seen a few times. The genes are TRBV20-1 and TRBJ2-4; 11 bases match TRBD1. This CDR3 spans 12 amino acids. Germline CDR1 DFQATT, CDR2 SNEGSKA (reference sequence). The ends lost 6 bases at V and 9 bases at J; junction bases unmatched: 4. This chain's CDR3 is CSARTGGFIQYF. The CDR3 DNA sequence: TGCAGTGCGAGGACAGGGGGCTTCATTCAGTACTTC.

This clonotype was seen a handful of times. The V gene is TRBV29-1, the J gene TRBJ2-5; no clear D. Germline CDR1 and CDR2: SQVTM and ANQGSEA. The germline V and J ends were trimmed by 0 bases and 5 bases, with 16 bases remaining between them. The CDR3 has 15 amino acids. In nucleotides, the CDR3 is TGCAGCGTTGAAGACCCCCGACACCTCCAGGAGACCCAGTACTTC. The encoded protein is CSVEDPRHLQETQYF. Looking up the rest from reference TRBV29-1 and TRBJ2-5 gives the full variable domain: SAVISQKPSRDICQRGTSLTIQCQVDSQVTMMFWYRQQPGQSLTLIATANQGSEATYESGFVIDKFPISRPNLTFSTLTVSNMSPEDSSIYLCSVEDPRHLQETQYFGPGTRLLVL.

Points on this clonotype: At one boundary the junction diverges from the germline segment, which might be a read error. The chain uses TRBV28 and TRBJ1-1; D ambiguous. The CDR3 is 14 residues long. In germline, CDR1 is MDHEN, CDR2 SYDVKM. The DNA of the CDR3 is TGTGTCAGCAGTTTAGGTGTAGGGTGGACTGAAGCTTTCTTT. Its protein is CVSSLGVGWTEAFF.

In the case of this clonotype: This could be a read error, since a much larger clone is one nucleotide away. The chain has TRBV12-3 or TRBV12-4 and TRBJ1-5; D ambiguous. V was trimmed by 2 bases and J by 3 bases, leaving 11 bases between them. This CDR3 has 15 amino acids. Here the CDR3 DNA reads TGTGCCAGCAGTTTACACGGTTCGGACAATCAGCCCCAGCATTTT. It yields the protein CASSLHGSDNQPQHF.

This clonotype was found a few times. This chain links TRBV10-3 with TRBJ2-7, with 8 bases matching TRBD2. Germline values: CDR1 ENHRY, CDR2 SYGVKD. CDR3 size: 14 residues. With V trimmed by 2 bases and J by 6 bases, 6 bases remained unmatched. CDR3 region: CAISEVGRAGEQYF. CDR3 coding DNA: TGTGCCATCAGTGAGGTCGGGAGGGCGGGCGAGCAGTACTTC.

J is TRBJ1-5 and V is TRBV28; TRBD1 matches at 8 bases. With V trimmed by 7 bases and J by 4 bases, 12 bases remained unmatched. Germline loops: CDR1 MDHEN, CDR2 SYDVKM. The CDR3 runs 16 residues. In nucleotides, the CDR3 is TGTGCCAGCACGCACGGGGACAGGCTTAGGAATCAGCCCCAGCATTTT. Protein sequence: CASTHGDRLRNQPQHF. The complete variable domain, with remaining parts taken from reference TRBV28 and TRBJ1-5, reads DVKVTQSSRYLVKRTGEKVFLECVQDMDHENMFWYRQDPGLGLRLIYFSYDVKMKEKGDIPEGYSVSREKKERFSLILESASTNQTSMYLCASTHGDRLRNQPQHFGDGTRLSIL.

This clonotype was seen at least ten times. V is TRBV12-3 or TRBV12-4 and J is TRBJ2-5; D not certain. The CDR3 sequence is 14 residues long. V was trimmed by 3 bases and J by 1 base, leaving 9 bases between them. The CDR3 protein is CASSLGQTQETQYF. The CDR3 DNA follows: TGTGCCAGCAGTTTGGGTCAGACCCAAGAGACCCAGTACTTC.

This clonotype showed up many times. This chain joins TRBV28 and TRBJ1-1; TRBD1 agrees at 7 bases. Germline V gives CDR1 MDHEN, CDR2 SYDVKM. V trimming: 9 bases; J trimming: 4 bases; junction bases outside the gene matches: 8. The CDR3 totals 13 residues. The CDR3 DNA reads TGTGCCAGTCTGGACAGGCGCGGCACTGAAGCTTTCTTT. Encoded protein: CASLDRRGTEAFF.

V gene TRBV2 combines with J gene TRBJ1-3; D possibly corresponds to TRBD1 (5 bases). With 8 bases removed from V and 6 bases from J, the gap between germline ends came to 17 bases. CDR3 length equals 14 residues. Looked up from germline, CDR1 is SNHLY and CDR2 is FYNNEI. CDR3 DNA sequence: TGTGCCAGCCACCGGGACGTCGCAGAAAACACCATATATTTT. This translates into CASHRDVAENTIYF.

The gene calls are TRBV28 and TRBJ2-5, with D perhaps TRBD2 (5 bases). Trimming cost V 3 bases and J 4 bases, with 9 bases left between them. Germline assignment: CDR1 MDHEN and CDR2 SYDVKM. The CDR3 is 13 residues long. CDR3 in amino acids: CASSFLGRETQYF. In nucleotides, the CDR3 is TGTGCCAGCAGTTTTCTGGGGAGAGAGACCCAGTACTTC.

This clonotype has ten or more counts. V and J are TRBV3-1 and TRBJ2-2, with D perhaps matching TRBD1 or TRBD2 (5 bases each). Trimming left V 5 bases short and J 6 bases short, with 13 bases between. The CDR3 runs 14 residues. Germline loops: CDR1 LGHDT, CDR2 YNNKEL (reference sequence). The CDR3 bases are TGTGCCAGCAGCATCCGGGACCGGGCCGGGGAGCTGTTTTTT. Its translation is CASSIRDRAGELFF.

This clonotype was seen more than once but under ten times. V and J are TRBV5-6 and TRBJ2-7, with D possibly matching TRBD2 (6 bases). V dropped 0 bases and J dropped 0 bases, with 13 bases sitting between them. Germline CDR1 and CDR2: SGHDT and YYEEEE. This CDR3 region has 16 residues. As DNA, the CDR3 is TGTGCCAGCAGCTTGGCGCGGGAATTTCTCTCCTACGAGCAGTACTTC. Its protein product is CASSLAREFLSYEQYF. The entire variable domain, with the rest obtained from reference TRBV5-6 and TRBJ2-7, is as follows: DAGVTQSPTHLIKTRGQQVTLRCSPKSGHDTVSWYQQALGQGPQFIFQYYEEEERQRGNFPDRFSGHQFPNYSSELNVNALLLGDSALYLCASSLAREFLSYEQYFGPGTRLTVT.

This clonotype was seen ten or more times. The rearrangement links TRBV28 to TRBJ2-4; unclear D gene. CDR1 and CDR2 from the germline V gene are MDHEN and SYDVKM. The CDR3 runs 12 residues. Trimming left V 5 bases short and J 8 bases short, with 10 bases between. The CDR3 reads CASSTRKDIQYF. CDR3 in DNA: TGTGCCAGCAGTACAAGGAAAGACATTCAGTACTTC.

In this sample, this clonotype turned up many times. The rearrangement uses TRBV10-3 and TRBJ2-1; 7 nucleotides align to TRBD2. Per germline, CDR1 ENHRY and CDR2 SYGVKD. The CDR3 is made up of 13 amino acids. V dropped 10 bases and J dropped 4; count of bases not matched to a gene: 7. CDR3 residues: CASHGGGYNEQFF. The CDR3 nucleotides read TGTGCCAGCCACGGCGGGGGATACAATGAGCAGTTCTTC.

On this clonotype itself: The germline gene is not matched at one end of the junction; a read error may be the cause. The gene calls are TRBV19 and TRBJ2-4; tentative D call: TRBD2 (7 bases). The CDR3 runs to 17 residues. In germline, CDR1 is LNHDA, CDR2 SQIVND (reference sequence). The chain's CDR3 is CVSTNTGGAGAKNIQYF. The CDR3 nucleotides read TGTGTCAGTACCAATACGGGGGGCGCGGGAGCCAAAAACATTCAGTACTTC.

This clonotype was detected only a few times. The chain recombines TRBV2 with TRBJ1-2, with 12 bases matching TRBD1. V trimming: 10 bases; J trimming: 1 base; junction bases outside the gene matches: 13. The CDR3 loop spans 17 amino acids. CDR1 is SNHLY and CDR2 is FYNNEI in the germline V gene. The CDR3 sequence is CAIRTGTGGRGNYGYTF. CDR3 in DNA: TGTGCCATTAGAACCGGGACAGGGGGCCGAGGTAACTATGGCTACACCTTC.

In its sample, this clonotype was seen many times. J is TRBJ1-6 and V is TRBV3-1; D may be TRBD1 (5 bases). V lost 4 bases and J 7 bases, leaving 11 bases between the germline ends. This CDR3 spans 14 amino acids. The germline V gene encodes CDR1 LGHDT and CDR2 YNNKEL (reference sequence). The CDR3 nucleotides read TGTGCCAGCAGCCCCCGAGGGGACAATTCACCCCTCCACTTT. As protein: CASSPRGDNSPLHF.

This clonotype has a count of ten or more. V and J are TRBV7-9 and TRBJ2-7; 8 positions match TRBD1. Germline lookup yields CDR1 SEHNR and CDR2 FQNEAQ (reference sequence). This CDR3 has 15 amino acids. The V gene end was trimmed by 5 bases and the J gene end by 0 bases; junction bases not matched to a gene: 6. The CDR3 loop reads CASSPGQASSYEQYF. The CDR3, as DNA: TGTGCCAGCAGCCCGGGACAGGCAAGCTCCTACGAGCAGTACTTC.

This chain connects TRBV2 to TRBJ2-4; 7 positions agree with TRBD1. The junction had 5 bases not matched to a gene; V was cut back by 7 bases and J by 5 bases. There are 13 residues in the CDR3. Germline V lookup: CDR1 SNHLY, CDR2 FYNNEI. In DNA form, the CDR3 reads TGTGCCAGCAAGAGGGACAGCGAAAACATTCAGTACTTC. Its protein product is CASKRDSENIQYF. Complete variable domain (other parts from reference TRBV2 and TRBJ2-4): EPEVTQTPSHQVTQMGQEVILRCVPISNHLYFYWYRQILGQKVEFLVSFYNNEISEKSEIFDDQFSVERPDGSNFTLKIRSTKLEDSAMYFCASKRDSENIQYFGAGTRLSVL.

A note on this clonotype: Since no conserved phenylalanine or tryptophan closes the CDR3, a read error is the likely cause. The V call is TRBV20-1, the J call TRBJ1-1; tentative D call: TRBD1 (5 bases). The CDR3 has 13 amino acids. Looked up from germline, CDR1 is DFQATT and CDR2 is SNEGSKA (reference sequence). V lost 6 bases and J lost 4, with 15 bases in between. Here the CDR3 DNA reads TGCAGTGCAGCACCCTCAGGGCTCACTGAAGCTTTCCTT. Amino acid sequence: CSAAPSGLTEAFL.

This clonotype has a handful of counts. The chain has TRBV27 and TRBJ1-3; D remains ambiguous. CDR3 length: 17 amino acids. The V gene's germline CDR1 is MNHEY and CDR2 SMNVEV (reference sequence). V dropped 3 bases and J dropped 3 bases, with 18 bases sitting between them. The CDR3 loop is CASSFGPPALIGNTIYF. Written as DNA, the CDR3 is TGTGCCAGCAGTTTTGGTCCACCAGCGCTGATTGGAAACACCATATATTTT.

Many counts were recorded for this clonotype. V usage is TRBV25-1 and J usage is TRBJ1-1, with 8 bases that match TRBD1. This CDR3 spans 15 amino acids. The junction had 8 bases not matched to a gene; V was cut back by 4 bases and J by 4 bases. Looked up from germline, CDR1 is MGHDK and CDR2 is SYGVNS. CDR3 region: CASSGFRGRTTEAFF. The CDR3 nucleotides are TGTGCCAGCAGTGGGTTCAGGGGGCGGACCACTGAAGCTTTCTTT.

This clonotype was detected many times. The rearrangement links TRBV14 to TRBJ2-5; D not resolved. Per germline, CDR1 SGHDN and CDR2 FVKESK. Trimming took 0 bases from V and 6 from J, leaving 5 bases between them. This CDR3 region has 12 residues. CDR3 in amino acids: CASSQEWKTQYF. CDR3 nucleotides: TGTGCCAGCAGCCAAGAGTGGAAGACCCAGTACTTC.

This clonotype was found many times. The V gene is TRBV29-1, the J gene TRBJ2-3; D call uncertain. Per germline, CDR1 SQVTM and CDR2 ANQGSEA. V lost 4 bases and J 4 bases, leaving 9 bases between the germline ends. The CDR3 sequence is 12 residues long. The CDR3 loop is CSVVDPSDTQYF. The CDR3 DNA sequence: TGCAGCGTTGTAGATCCCTCAGATACGCAGTATTTT.

The CDR3 protein is CASSLAGGDEQFF. CDR3 nucleotide sequence: TGTGCCAGCAGTTTGGCTGGGGGCGATGAGCAGTTCTTC. This sequence joins TRBV12-3 or TRBV12-4 and TRBJ2-1, with a weak D call TRBD1 (6 bases). V gave up 3 bases and J gave up 8 bases, with 11 bases separating them. The CDR3 is made up of 13 amino acids.

Points on this clonotype: With a much larger clone just one base away, this may be a read error. The gene calls are TRBV28 and TRBJ2-5, with D possibly being TRBD1 (6 bases). Germline CDR1 is MDHEN and CDR2 is SYDVKM. This CDR3 comprises 14 residues. CDR3 DNA sequence: TGTGCCTGCAGTCCCGAGGGGGAAGGAGAGACCCAGTACTTC. It encodes CACSPEGEGETQYF.

This clonotype has a count of ten or more. The CDR3 DNA is TGTGCCAGCAGTCACCGAACTAGTATGAACACCGGGGAGCTGTTTTTT. Translating it yields CASSHRTSMNTGELFF. The J gene is TRBJ2-2, the V gene TRBV27; possible D gene TRBD2, 5 bases. This CDR3 has 16 amino acids. Germline V gene lookup returns CDR1 MNHEY and CDR2 SMNVEV (reference sequence). V was trimmed by 5 bases and J by 1 base, leaving 14 bases between them.

The sample holds one count of this clonotype. This may come from a read error, since a much larger clone is one base off. CDR3 loop: CASPPPGRNEQFF. CDR3 nucleotide sequence: TGTGCCAGCCCACCCCCAGGGCGCAATGAGCAGTTCTTC. The chain links TRBV18 to TRBJ2-1, with TRBD1 as a possible D gene (5 bases). Germline V lookup: CDR1 KGHSH, CDR2 LQKENI. There are 13 residues in the CDR3.

V and J are TRBV28 and TRBJ2-3; D not resolved. Per the germline V gene, CDR1 is MDHEN and CDR2 is SYDVKM. Trimming pared 3 bases from V and 4 bases from J, leaving 5 bases between. The CDR3 has 12 residues. The CDR3: CASSFGSDTQYF. CDR3 bases: TGTGCCAGCAGTTTCGGGTCAGATACGCAGTATTTT.

This clonotype was counted ten times or more. CDR3 coding DNA: TGCAGTGCCCCCAACCCCCGATTAGGTGAAAAACTGTTTTTT. As protein: CSAPNPRLGEKLFF. The V call is TRBV20-1, the J call TRBJ1-4; no firm D call. Trimming took off 6 bases at V and 7 bases at J, with 18 bases between the two ends. CDR3 length: 14 residues. Germline V gene data show CDR1 as DFQATT and CDR2 as SNEGSKA (reference sequence).